These 22 T cell receptor beta chains came from one sample sequenced in a study of lymphopenia after photon versus proton radiotherapy. The table came from immunoSEQ multiplex PCR; TCRdb's copy has only in-frame clones and leaves some out. The data show more than 35,000 clones, more than 75% seen once. The input for sequencing was peripheral blood, taken from a patient treated with photon-based radiotherapy. Receptors originate from a middle-aged man with gastric cancer.

In this sample, this clone turned up once. The chain has TRBV7-9 and TRBJ2-1; 9 positions agree with TRBD1. This CDR3 has 16 residues. V lost 5 bases, J lost 1 base, and 6 bases stayed unmatched. CDR1 is SEHNR, CDR2 FQNEAQ, per germline (reference sequence). The CDR3 reads CASSAGTGRSYNEQFF. For the CDR3, the DNA is TGTGCCAGCAGCGCCGGGACAGGGCGTTCCTACAATGAGCAGTTCTTC.

This chain connects TRBV29-1 to TRBJ2-2; D might be TRBD1 (5 bases). The V end was cut by 3 bases, the J end by 3 bases, with 11 bases between. The CDR3 totals 14 residues. Germline assignment: CDR1 SQVTM and CDR2 ANQGSEA. CDR3 coding DNA: TGCAGCGTTGATCGGCAGGGTGACACCGGGGAGCTGTTTTTT. Amino acid sequence: CSVDRQGDTGELFF.

This clone appeared a few times. The rearrangement links TRBV28 to TRBJ2-3, with 9 positions matching TRBD2. With 6 bases clipped from V and 3 bases from J, the junction kept 10 bases outside the gene matches. The CDR3 loop spans 16 amino acids. CDR1 MDHEN and CDR2 SYDVKM come from the germline V gene. The chain's CDR3 is CASSPLTSGVTDTQYF. Here the CDR3 DNA reads TGTGCCAGCAGCCCACTGACTAGCGGAGTGACAGATACGCAGTATTTT.

The V gene is TRBV7-9, the J gene TRBJ1-2, with D tentatively TRBD1 (5 bases). Trimming removed 1 base from V and 8 bases from J, with 14 bases in between. There are 14 residues in the CDR3. Germline V gives CDR1 SEHNR, CDR2 FQNEAQ (reference sequence). Here the CDR3 DNA reads TGTGCCAGCAGCTTAGGTTCAGGGTTGGGGGGCTACACCTTC. It is translated as CASSLGSGLGGYTF.

The V gene is TRBV7-7, the J gene TRBJ2-1; D is uncertain. V shed 0 bases and J shed 2 bases, with 5 bases lying between them. The germline CDR1 and CDR2 sequences are SSHAT and FNYEAQ (reference sequence). CDR3 length equals 14 residues. The CDR3 nucleotides are TGTGCCAGCAGCTTAGCCGCTACCTACAATGAGCAGTTCTTC. It encodes CASSLAATYNEQFF.

This chain connects TRBV6-6 to TRBJ1-2, with 10 bases that match TRBD1. From germline, CDR1 is MNHNY and CDR2 SVGAGI (reference sequence). This CDR3 has 13 amino acids. Trimming cost V 5 bases and J 6 bases; bases outside gene matches: 3. In DNA form, the CDR3 reads TGTGCCAGCAGTCCCGACAGGGGGCATGGCTACACCTTC. This codes for CASSPDRGHGYTF.

The chain links TRBV28 to TRBJ2-1; 8 bases line up with TRBD1. V lost 1 base to trimming and J lost 4 bases; unmatched junction nucleotides: 3. The CDR3 runs 15 residues. The V gene's germline CDR1 is MDHEN and CDR2 SYDVKM. CDR3 sequence reads: CASSLFQGAYNEQFF. CDR3 coding DNA: TGTGCCAGCAGTTTATTCCAGGGGGCGTACAATGAGCAGTTCTTC. Using reference TRBV28 and TRBJ2-1 for the parts outside the CDR3, the full variable domain is DVKVTQSSRYLVKRTGEKVFLECVQDMDHENMFWYRQDPGLGLRLIYFSYDVKMKEKGDIPEGYSVSREKKERFSLILESASTNQTSMYLCASSLFQGAYNEQFFGPGTRLTVL.

The genes are TRBV7-9 and TRBJ2-7; D is possibly TRBD1 (6 bases). The CDR3 consists of 14 residues. Germline V gives CDR1 SEHNR, CDR2 FQNEAQ (reference sequence). Trimming removed 5 bases from V and 0 bases from J, with 11 bases in between. The CDR3: CASSPRTASYEQYF. The CDR3, as DNA: TGTGCCAGCAGCCCGCGGACAGCCTCCTACGAGCAGTACTTC.

The V and J genes are TRBV29-1 and TRBJ2-1, with 8 bases fitting TRBD2. This CDR3 has 16 amino acids. The V gene's germline CDR1 is SQVTM and CDR2 ANQGSEA. V lost 3 bases, J lost 0 bases, and 7 bases stayed unmatched. The CDR3 DNA follows: TGCAGCGTTGATATCGGGCGGGAGGACTCCTACAATGAGCAGTTCTTC. Its translation: CSVDIGREDSYNEQFF.

CDR3 in DNA: TGTGCCAGCAGCTTAGGGGGACTAGCGGGAGGACAAGAGACCCAGTACTTC. It encodes CASSLGGLAGGQETQYF. The chain carries TRBV7-2 and TRBJ2-5, with 15 bases that match TRBD2. CDR1 is SGHTA, CDR2 FQGNSA, per germline. V shed 1 base and J 2 bases; nucleotides not matched to a gene: 2. The CDR3 extends over 17 amino acids.

The CDR3: CASSSPGTANTEAFF. DNA of the CDR3: TGTGCCAGCAGTTCCCCTGGGACAGCCAACACTGAAGCTTTCTTT. This rearrangement joins TRBV28 to TRBJ1-1; 7 bases map to TRBD1. The CDR3 extends over 15 amino acids. Unmatched junction bases numbered 7, after V lost 4 bases and J lost 2 bases. Germline lookup yields CDR1 MDHEN and CDR2 SYDVKM.

J is TRBJ2-7 and V is TRBV18, with 8 bases identical to TRBD2. CDR3 length equals 16 residues. Germline values: CDR1 KGHSH, CDR2 LQKENI. The trim removed 1 base at V and 1 base at J, leaving 6 bases unmatched. The CDR3, as DNA: TGTGCCAGCTCACCACTGGAGCGGGAGATTTCCTACGAGCAGTACTTC. Encoded protein: CASSPLEREISYEQYF.

The V gene is TRBV23-1, the J gene TRBJ2-1; TRBD2 matches 10 bases. TRBV23-1 is known as an ORF, though its function is uncertain. The CDR3 sequence is 16 residues long. After removal of 0 bases from V and 6 bases from J, the junction contained 5 bases not matched to a gene. In DNA, the CDR3 is TGCGCCAGCAGTCAATCGGCTAGCGGGAGTCTCAATGAGCAGTTCTTC. Protein: CASSQSASGSLNEQFF.

This chain uses TRBV7-9 with TRBJ2-5; D unclear. Trimming removed 0 bases at V and 0 bases at J, with 8 bases between. This CDR3 region has 15 residues. Germline lookup yields CDR1 SEHNR and CDR2 FQNEAQ (reference sequence). CDR3 sequence (DNA): TGTGCCAGCAGCTTAGCTGGGCACGACCAAGAGACCCAGTACTTC. As protein: CASSLAGHDQETQYF.

The chain joins TRBV15 to TRBJ2-5; tentative D call: TRBD2 (5 bases). The CDR3 sequence is 12 residues long. With 1 base removed from V and 5 bases from J, the gap between germline ends came to 5 bases. Germline CDR1 LNHNV, CDR2 YYDKDF (reference sequence). The CDR3 loop reads CATSRAGETQYF. DNA of the CDR3: TGTGCCACCAGCAGAGCGGGGGAGACCCAGTACTTC.

This chain uses TRBV11-2 with TRBJ2-5; D call uncertain. The V end was cut by 3 bases, the J end by 2 bases, with 1 base between. The CDR3 has 11 amino acids. Germline-derived CDR1 and CDR2 are SGHAT and FQNNGV. The CDR3 DNA sequence: TGTGCCAGCAGCTTGCAAGAGACCCAGTACTTC. It encodes CASSLQETQYF.

Here the CDR3 DNA reads TGTGCCAGCAGCTTAGGCGGCTCGCCGTCCTACGAGCAGTACTTC. Translated: CASSLGGSPSYEQYF. The chain employs TRBV11-3 and TRBJ2-7; D ambiguous. Per the germline V gene, CDR1 is SGHNT and CDR2 is YENEEA. This CDR3 has 15 amino acids. The V end was cut by 1 base, the J end by 1 base, with 11 bases between.

The rearrangement links TRBV18 to TRBJ2-3, with TRBD1 matching over 10 bases. Germline trimming cut 3 bases from V and 4 bases from J; bases unmatched to any gene: 4. Germline V gives CDR1 KGHSH, CDR2 LQKENI. This CDR3 is 15 amino acids long. DNA for the CDR3: TGTGCCAGCTCACCGGCGACAGGGGGCCCAGATACGCAGTATTTT. Its protein product is CASSPATGGPDTQYF.

In this sample, this clone turned up a few times. The chain uses TRBV19 and TRBJ2-3; TRBD2 matches 8 bases. Germline CDR1 LNHDA, CDR2 SQIVND (reference sequence). Trimming at V came to 4 bases and at J to 0 bases, leaving 6 bases not matched to a gene. The CDR3 is made up of 16 amino acids. CDR3 nucleotides: TGTGCCAGTAGTACCGCTAGCGGGCTAAGCACAGATACGCAGTATTTT. Its translation is CASSTASGLSTDTQYF.

This clone was seen a few times. V gene TRBV7-9 combines with J gene TRBJ2-1, with D possibly being TRBD1 or TRBD2 (5 bases each). This CDR3 spans 13 amino acids. CDR1 is SEHNR and CDR2 is FQNEAQ in the germline V gene (reference sequence). The V and J ends lost 7 bases and 8 bases respectively, with 15 bases between them. The CDR3 region has the DNA TGTGCCAGCACCCGGGGCGGTTGGGATGAGCAGTTCTTC. Translation gives CASTRGGWDEQFF. Using reference TRBV7-9 and TRBJ2-1 for the parts outside the CDR3, the full variable domain is DTGVSQNPRHKITKRGQNVTFRCDPISEHNRLYWYRQTLGQGPEFLTYFQNEAQLEKSRLLSDRFSAERPKGSFSTLEIQRTEQGDSAMYLCASTRGGWDEQFFGPGTRLTVL.

This clone came up once. The chain joins TRBV5-5 to TRBJ2-7, with TRBD2 identical over 12 bases. J was trimmed by 0 bases and V by 3 bases; bases with no gene match: 4. The CDR3 contains 16 residues. Germline V gives CDR1 SGHKS, CDR2 YYEKEE (reference sequence). The CDR3 nucleotides are TGTGCCAGCAGCTACTTGACTAGCGGGAGCTCCTACGAGCAGTACTTC. This gives the protein CASSYLTSGSSYEQYF.

The chain couples TRBV19 to TRBJ2-1; 7 bases are a match to TRBD2. There are 15 residues in the CDR3. Germline values: CDR1 LNHDA, CDR2 SQIVND (reference sequence). V was clipped by 6 bases and J by 4 bases; unmatched bases: 9. The CDR3 DNA follows: TGTGCCAGTAGCAATACCCTAGCGGTTTACAATGAGCAGTTCTTC. Translation gives CASSNTLAVYNEQFF.